The T cell receptor (beta chain) described here comes from a study of PD-L1 blockade in urothelial cancer (dated by TCRdb to the late 2010s). Concerning the study at large: Every patient began therapy at some point between 2013 and 2015 and was given atezolizumab 1,200 mg intravenously every 3 weeks. Pretreatment tumor samples and matched peripheral blood, collected serially before and after atezolizumab treatment, underwent TCR sequencing. Durable clinical benefit was achieved by nine patients and was not achieved by 20 patients. Durable clinical benefit was defined as progression-free survival longer than 6 months, and TCR features were also tested against progression-free and overall survival. Whole exome sequencing and RNA sequencing of pretreatment tumors were performed alongside TCR sequencing in the same patients. An ECOG performance status of 0 or 1 was recorded for the patients, and 0 to 3 prior chemotherapy regimens had been received by the patients. Somatic, immune and clinical correlates of response to PD-L1 blockade with atezolizumab in urothelial cancer were the focus of an exploratory multi-omic analysis. Just over 28 patients had pretreatment blood TCR-seq, roughly 25 had at least one posttreatment blood collection, and roughly 25 had tumor TCR-seq. About nine tenths of the roughly 29 patients were males with bladder-origin urothelial cancer, and about 60% of the roughly 30 reported a prior smoking history. Blood samples yielded a median of around 150,000 T cells and more than 80,000 unique TCRs, with median clonality around 0.084. Blood samples were analyzed at 3 weeks after treatment start (second dose) and at 6 weeks after treatment start. Overall study outcomes, separate from this receptor: Greater expansion of tumor-associated TCR clones in peripheral blood 3 weeks after the start of treatment was observed in patients with durable benefit (n of about 20, p = 0.022). Small sample size (n of about 30) and many exploratory analyses mean the results are intended to be hypothesis-generating. A pretreatment peripheral blood TCR clonality below the median was linked to improved progression-free and overall survival.

For CDR1 and CDR2, the germline V gene (reference sequence) lists SGHKS and YYEKEE. The cysteine opens and the phenylalanine closes a CDR3 of 15 amino acids. The sequence is cut down to CDR3 DNA, 45 bases in frame from base 1. A distance of 16 bases separates the germline ends of V and J, which lose 5 bases and 5 bases respectively. On this clone: Its antigen is still unknown. No base qualities exist here, and no much larger clone lies one base off it.

Each PCR received spiked-in synthetic TCR analog templates so that absolute template abundance could be estimated from read counts. TCRbeta CDR3 regions were amplified from genomic DNA with bias-controlled V and J gene primers using the immunoSEQ assay. Rearranged TCRbeta segments were sequenced at approximately 20X coverage. From the authors' description of their analysis: Clustering was used to correct sequencing errors, and CDR3s were annotated against IMGT so that V, D and J genes could be assigned. Downstream analyses used only productive TCRbeta rearrangements, leaving out any out-of-frame or stop-codon sequences. Clonality was calculated as one minus the Shannon entropy normalized by the log of the number of unique productive sequences. Clones differing between time points or between blood and tumor were identified by Fisher's exact test with Benjamini-Hochberg correction at adjusted p below 0.01. TCRdb mirrors the immuneACCESS table, restricted to in-frame sequences. Some clones are absent from its copies; in checked studies, under half trace to an unresolved V gene, and the reason for the others is unknown. V and J calls and clone size follow that table, whereas D and trimming were derived from the DNA. The sample table records roughly 42,000 clones; roughly 77% of these occur just once. Roughly 2.7% of the sample is in the top ten clones.

A total of under 35 patients with locally advanced or metastatic urothelial carcinoma, treated at Memorial Sloan Kettering on a trial protocol, made up the cohort. Peripheral blood mononuclear cells were collected from each patient pretreatment and during treatment, giving between 1 and 8 total time points per patient. The Qiagen DNeasy Blood extraction kit was used to purify genomic DNA from total PBMCs and from tumor samples. PBMCs were collected pretreatment and during treatment, and were isolated and stored as previously described. The material sequenced was PBMCs, taken around atezolizumab (anti-PD-L1) treatment. The receptor's source is a man between 70 and 80 years old with urothelial cancer. The chain couples TRBV5-5 to TRBJ1-4; D gene: possibly TRBD1, on 5 matching bases. At the DNA level, the sequence is TGTGCCAGCAGATCTGAGACAGCTGCCAATGAAAAACTGTTTTTT. Its product reads: CASRSETAANEKLFF.